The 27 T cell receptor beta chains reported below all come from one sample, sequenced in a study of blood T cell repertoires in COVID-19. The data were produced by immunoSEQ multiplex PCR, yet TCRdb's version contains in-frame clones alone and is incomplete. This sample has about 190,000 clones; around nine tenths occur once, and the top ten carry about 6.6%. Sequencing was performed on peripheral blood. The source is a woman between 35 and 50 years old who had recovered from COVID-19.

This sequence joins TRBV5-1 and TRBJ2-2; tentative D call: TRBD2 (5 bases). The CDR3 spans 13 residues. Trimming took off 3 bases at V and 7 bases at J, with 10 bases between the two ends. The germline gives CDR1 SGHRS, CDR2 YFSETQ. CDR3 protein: CASSSTTRGELFF. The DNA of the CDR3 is TGCGCCAGCAGCTCGACTACCCGCGGGGAGCTGTTTTTT.

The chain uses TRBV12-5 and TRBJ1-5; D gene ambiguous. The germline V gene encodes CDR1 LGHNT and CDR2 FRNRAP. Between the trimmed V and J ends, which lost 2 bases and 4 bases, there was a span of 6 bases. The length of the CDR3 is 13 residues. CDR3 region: CASGLSPNQPQHF. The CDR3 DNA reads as TGTGCTAGTGGTTTGTCCCCGAATCAGCCCCAGCATTTT.

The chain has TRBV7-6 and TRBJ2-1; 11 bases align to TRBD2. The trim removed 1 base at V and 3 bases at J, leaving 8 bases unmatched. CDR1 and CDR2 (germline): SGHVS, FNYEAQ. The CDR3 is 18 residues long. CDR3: CASSLGIIGTSGYNEQFF. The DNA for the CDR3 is TGTGCCAGCAGCTTAGGCATTATAGGGACTAGCGGCTACAATGAGCAGTTCTTC.

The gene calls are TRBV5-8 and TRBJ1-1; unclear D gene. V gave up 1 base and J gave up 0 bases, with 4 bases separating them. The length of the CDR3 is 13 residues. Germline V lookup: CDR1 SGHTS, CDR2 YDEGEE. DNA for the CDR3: TGTGCCAGCAGCTTGTACATGAACACTGAAGCTTTCTTT. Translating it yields CASSLYMNTEAFF.

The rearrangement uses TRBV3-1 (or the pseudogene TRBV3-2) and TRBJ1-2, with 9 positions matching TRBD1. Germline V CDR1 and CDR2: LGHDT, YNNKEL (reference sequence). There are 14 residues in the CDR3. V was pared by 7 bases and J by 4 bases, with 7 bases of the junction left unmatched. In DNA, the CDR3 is TGTGCCAGCACCTCGACAGGGGGTGGCTATGGCTACACCTTC. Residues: CASTSTGGGYGYTF.

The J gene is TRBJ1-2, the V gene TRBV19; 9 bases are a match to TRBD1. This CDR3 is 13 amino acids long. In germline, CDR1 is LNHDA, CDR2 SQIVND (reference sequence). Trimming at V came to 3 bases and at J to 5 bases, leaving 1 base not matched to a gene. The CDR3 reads CASSIGQGYGYTF. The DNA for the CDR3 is TGTGCCAGTAGTATTGGACAGGGGTATGGCTACACCTTC. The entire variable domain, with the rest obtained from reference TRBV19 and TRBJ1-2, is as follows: DGGITQSPKYLFRKEGQNVTLSCEQNLNHDAMYWYRQDPGQGLRLIYYSQIVNDFQKGDIAEGYSVSREKKESFPLTVTSAQKNPTAFYLCASSIGQGYGYTFGSGTRLTVV.

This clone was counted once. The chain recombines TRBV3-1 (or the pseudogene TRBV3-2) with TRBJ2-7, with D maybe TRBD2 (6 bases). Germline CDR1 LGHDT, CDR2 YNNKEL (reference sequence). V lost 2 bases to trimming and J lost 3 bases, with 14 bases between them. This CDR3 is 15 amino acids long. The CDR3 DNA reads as TGTGCCAGCAGCCAATTTCTGGGCGGGAACTACGAGCAGTACTTC. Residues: CASSQFLGGNYEQYF.

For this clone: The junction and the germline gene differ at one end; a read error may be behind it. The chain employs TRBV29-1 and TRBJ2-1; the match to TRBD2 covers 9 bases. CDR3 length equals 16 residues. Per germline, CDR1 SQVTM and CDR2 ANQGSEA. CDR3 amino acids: CRVASGASSGKGEQFF. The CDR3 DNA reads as TGCAGGGTTGCCTCAGGGGCGTCTAGCGGGAAGGGTGAGCAGTTCTTC.

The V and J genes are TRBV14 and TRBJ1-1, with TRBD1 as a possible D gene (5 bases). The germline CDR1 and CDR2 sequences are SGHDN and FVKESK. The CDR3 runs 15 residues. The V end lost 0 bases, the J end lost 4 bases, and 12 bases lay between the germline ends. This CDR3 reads CASSQDPGWITEAFF. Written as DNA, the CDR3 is TGTGCCAGCAGCCAAGATCCAGGGTGGATCACTGAAGCTTTCTTT.

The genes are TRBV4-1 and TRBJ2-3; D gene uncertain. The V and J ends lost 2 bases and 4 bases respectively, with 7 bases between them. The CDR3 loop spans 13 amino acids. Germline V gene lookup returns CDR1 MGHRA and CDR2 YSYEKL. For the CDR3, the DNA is TGCGCCAGCAGCCAATTGAGATCAGATACGCAGTATTTT. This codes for CASSQLRSDTQYF.

CDR3 bases: TGCGCCAGCAGCCGGTCTAGCATGGCGCGTGAGCAGTTCTTC. Protein sequence: CASSRSSMAREQFF. The V and J genes are TRBV4-3 and TRBJ2-1, with a weak D call TRBD2 (5 bases). V was cut by 4 bases and J by 9 bases, with 16 bases left in between. Germline V gene sequence: CDR1 LGHNA, CDR2 YSLEER. This CDR3 has 14 amino acids.

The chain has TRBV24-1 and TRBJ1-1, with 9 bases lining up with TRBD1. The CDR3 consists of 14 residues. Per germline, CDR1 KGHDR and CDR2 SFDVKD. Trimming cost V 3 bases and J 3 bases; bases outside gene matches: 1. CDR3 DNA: TGTGCCACCAGTGATACAGGGGGCCACACTGAAGCTTTCTTT. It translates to CATSDTGGHTEAFF.

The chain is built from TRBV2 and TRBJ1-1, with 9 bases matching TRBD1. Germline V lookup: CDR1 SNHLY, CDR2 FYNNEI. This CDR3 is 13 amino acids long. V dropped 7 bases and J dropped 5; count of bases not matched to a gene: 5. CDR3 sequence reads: CASITGGGTEAFF. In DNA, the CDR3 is TGTGCCAGCATTACAGGGGGCGGGACTGAAGCTTTCTTT. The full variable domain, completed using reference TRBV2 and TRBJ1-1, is EPEVTQTPSHQVTQMGQEVILRCVPISNHLYFYWYRQILGQKVEFLVSFYNNEISEKSEIFDDQFSVERPDGSNFTLKIRSTKLEDSAMYFCASITGGGTEAFFGQGTRLTVV.

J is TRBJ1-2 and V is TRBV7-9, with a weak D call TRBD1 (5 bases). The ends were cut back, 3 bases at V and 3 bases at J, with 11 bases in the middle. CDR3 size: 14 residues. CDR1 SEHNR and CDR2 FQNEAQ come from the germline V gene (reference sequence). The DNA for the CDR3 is TGTGCCAGCAGCTTGGGCAGGGCGGACTATGGCTACACCTTC. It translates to CASSLGRADYGYTF.

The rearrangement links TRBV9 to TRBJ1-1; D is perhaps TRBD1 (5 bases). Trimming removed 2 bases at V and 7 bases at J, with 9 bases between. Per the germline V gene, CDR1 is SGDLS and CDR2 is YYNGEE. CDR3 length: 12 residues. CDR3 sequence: CASSVSQGEAFF. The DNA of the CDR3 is TGTGCCAGCAGCGTGAGTCAGGGTGAAGCTTTCTTT. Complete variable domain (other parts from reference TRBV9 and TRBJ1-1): DSGVTQTPKHLITATGQRVTLRCSPRSGDLSVYWYQQSLDQGLQFLIQYYNGEERAKGNILERFSAQQFPDLHSELNLSSLELGDSALYFCASSVSQGEAFFGQGTRLTVV.

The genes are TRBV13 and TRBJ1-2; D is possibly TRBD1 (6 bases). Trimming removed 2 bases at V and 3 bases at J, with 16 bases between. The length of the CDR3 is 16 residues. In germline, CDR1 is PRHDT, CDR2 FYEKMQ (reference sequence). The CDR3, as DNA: TGTGCCAGCAGCTTATTTACAGGGTATGAGGACTATGGCTACACCTTC. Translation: CASSLFTGYEDYGYTF.

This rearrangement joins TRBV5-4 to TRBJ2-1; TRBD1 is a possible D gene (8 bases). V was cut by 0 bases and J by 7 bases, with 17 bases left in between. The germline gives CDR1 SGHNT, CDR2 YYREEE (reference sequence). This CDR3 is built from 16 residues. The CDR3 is CASSLAYRGRVNEQFF. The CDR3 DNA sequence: TGTGCCAGCAGCTTGGCCTACAGGGGGAGGGTAAATGAGCAGTTCTTC.

The CDR3 DNA reads as TGCGCCAGCAGCACCTCGGGGCTAGCGGGTTCGGAGACCCAGTACTTC. Its translation: CASSTSGLAGSETQYF. This rearrangement joins TRBV5-1 to TRBJ2-5; 8 bases align to TRBD2. The CDR3 loop spans 16 amino acids. The J segment lost 5 bases and the V segment lost 4 bases, leaving 13 bases of the junction unmatched. Germline V CDR1 and CDR2: SGHRS, YFSETQ.

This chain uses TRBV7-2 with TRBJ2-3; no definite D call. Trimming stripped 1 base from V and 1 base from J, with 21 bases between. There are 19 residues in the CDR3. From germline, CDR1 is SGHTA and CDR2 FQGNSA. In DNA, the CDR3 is TGTGCCAGCAGCTTAGAAGTTGGGCTGCGTCGGTCGGGCACAGATACGCAGTATTTT. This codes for CASSLEVGLRRSGTDTQYF.

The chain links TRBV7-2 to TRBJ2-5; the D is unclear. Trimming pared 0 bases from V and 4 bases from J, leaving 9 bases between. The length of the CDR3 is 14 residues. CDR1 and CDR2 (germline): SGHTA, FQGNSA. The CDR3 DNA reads TGTGCCAGCAGCTTAGCCGGGTCGGGAGAGACCCAGTACTTC. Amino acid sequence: CASSLAGSGETQYF.

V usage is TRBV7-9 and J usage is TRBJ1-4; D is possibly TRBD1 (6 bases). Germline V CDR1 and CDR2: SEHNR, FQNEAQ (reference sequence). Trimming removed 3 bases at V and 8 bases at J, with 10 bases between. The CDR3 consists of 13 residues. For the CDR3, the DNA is TGTGCCAGCAGCTTCCCGGGGGGCGAAAAACTGTTTTTT. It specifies CASSFPGGEKLFF.

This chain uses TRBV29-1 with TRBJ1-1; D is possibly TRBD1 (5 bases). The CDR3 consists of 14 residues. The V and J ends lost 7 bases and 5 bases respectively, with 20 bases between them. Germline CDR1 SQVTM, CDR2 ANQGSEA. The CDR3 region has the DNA TGCAGCGCTTGGGTTCTGGGGCGCTTTACTGAAGCTTTCTTT. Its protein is CSAWVLGRFTEAFF.

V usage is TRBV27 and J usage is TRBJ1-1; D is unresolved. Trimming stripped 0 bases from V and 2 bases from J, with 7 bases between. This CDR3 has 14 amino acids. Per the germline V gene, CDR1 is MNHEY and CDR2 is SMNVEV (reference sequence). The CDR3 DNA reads TGTGCCAGCAGTTTATCGTTGGCAAACACTGAAGCTTTCTTT. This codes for CASSLSLANTEAFF.

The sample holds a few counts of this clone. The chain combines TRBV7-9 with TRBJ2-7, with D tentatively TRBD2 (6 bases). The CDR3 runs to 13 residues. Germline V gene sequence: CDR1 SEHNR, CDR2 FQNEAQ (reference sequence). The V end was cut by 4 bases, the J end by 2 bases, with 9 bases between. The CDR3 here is CASSWEATYEQYF. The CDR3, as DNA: TGTGCCAGCAGCTGGGAGGCCACCTACGAGCAGTACTTC. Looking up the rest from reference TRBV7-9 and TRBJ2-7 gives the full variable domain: DTGVSQNPRHKITKRGQNVTFRCDPISEHNRLYWYRQTLGQGPEFLTYFQNEAQLEKSRLLSDRFSAERPKGSFSTLEIQRTEQGDSAMYLCASSWEATYEQYFGPGTRLTVT.

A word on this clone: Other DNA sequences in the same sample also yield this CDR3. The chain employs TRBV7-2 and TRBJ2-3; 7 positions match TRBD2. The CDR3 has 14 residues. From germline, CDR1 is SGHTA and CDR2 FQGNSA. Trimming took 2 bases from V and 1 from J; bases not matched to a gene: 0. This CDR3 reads CASSLTSGTDTQYF. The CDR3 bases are TGTGCCAGCAGCTTAACTAGCGGCACAGATACGCAGTATTTT.

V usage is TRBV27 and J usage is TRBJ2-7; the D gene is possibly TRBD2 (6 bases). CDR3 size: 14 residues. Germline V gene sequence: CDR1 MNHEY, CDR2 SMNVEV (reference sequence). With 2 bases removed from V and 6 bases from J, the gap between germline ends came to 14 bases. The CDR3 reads CASSLSLAWTEQYF. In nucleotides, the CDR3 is TGTGCCAGCAGTTTAAGTCTAGCGTGGACCGAGCAGTACTTC.

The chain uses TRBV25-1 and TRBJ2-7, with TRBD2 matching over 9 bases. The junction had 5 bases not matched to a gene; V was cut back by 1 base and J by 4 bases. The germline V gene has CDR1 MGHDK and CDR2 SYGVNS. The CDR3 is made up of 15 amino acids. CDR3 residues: CASSEWGSGSYEQYF. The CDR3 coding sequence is TGTGCCAGCAGTGAATGGGGTAGCGGGAGTTACGAGCAGTACTTC.